The 9 T cell receptor beta chains reported below all come from one sample, sequenced in a study of CD8 T cells in Susac syndrome. With random hexamers, reverse transcription was performed on about 0.5 to 1 ug of RNA. TCRdb re-derived calls from the immunoSEQ multiplex PCR reads in MiXCR, one entry per CDR3 protein. Among some 200,000 distinct CDR3 sequences listed, approximately 95% were seen once. Sequences were obtained from CD8+ T cells from PBMCs. These receptor sequences come from a human donor with Susac syndrome.

This clonotype has a handful of counts. This chain links TRBV29-1 with TRBJ2-7, with 7 bases lining up with TRBD2. From germline, CDR1 is SQVTM and CDR2 ANQGSEA. This CDR3 contains 12 residues. The trim removed 4 bases at V and 4 bases at J, leaving 4 bases unmatched. The chain's CDR3 is CSVVRGTYEQYF. As DNA, the CDR3 is TGCAGCGTTGTGCGGGGGACGTACGAGCAGTACTTC.

The rearrangement uses TRBV6-5 and TRBJ1-5; 9 bases agree with TRBD1. V was pared by 2 bases and J by 6 bases, with 11 bases of the junction left unmatched. The germline gives CDR1 MNHEY, CDR2 SVGAGI. The CDR3 has 17 amino acids. The CDR3 here is CASSYPYVGQGAQPQHF. DNA for the CDR3: TGTGCCAGCAGTTACCCGTACGTGGGACAGGGAGCTCAGCCCCAGCATTTT.

This chain joins TRBV11-2 and TRBJ2-7; unclear D gene. This CDR3 has 12 residues. Trimming removed 1 base from V and 6 bases from J, with 7 bases in between. Germline assignment: CDR1 SGHAT and CDR2 FQNNGV. CDR3 sequence (DNA): TGTGCCAGCAGCTTAGTCGAAGCCGAGCAGTACTTC. Protein product: CASSLVEAEQYF. The variable domain in full, with the rest retrieved from reference TRBV11-2 and TRBJ2-7, is EAGVAQSPRYKIIEKRQSVAFWCNPISGHATLYWYQQILGQGPKLLIQFQNNGVVDDSQLPKDRFSAERLKGVDSTLKIQPAKLEDSAVYLCASSLVEAEQYFGPGTRLTVT.

The chain carries TRBV7-3 and TRBJ1-1; D might be TRBD1 (6 bases). The CDR3 has 15 amino acids. Germline V gene lookup returns CDR1 SGHTA and CDR2 FQGTGA. V was trimmed by 5 bases and J by 3 bases, leaving 16 bases between them. CDR3 sequence reads: CASSKNAEGDTEAFF. CDR3 in DNA: TGTGCCAGCAGCAAAAACGCTGAGGGGGACACTGAAGCTTTCTTT. Full variable domain (remainder filled in from reference TRBV7-3 and TRBJ1-1): GAGVSQTPSNKVTEKGKYVELRCDPISGHTALYWYRQSLGQGPEFLIYFQGTGAADDSGLPNDRFFAVRPEGSVSTLKIQRTERGDSAVYLCASSKNAEGDTEAFFGQGTRLTVV.

The chain recombines TRBV29-1 with TRBJ2-5; D ambiguous. Germline V gene sequence: CDR1 SQVTM, CDR2 ANQGSEA. The CDR3 is 13 amino acids. Trimming pared 3 bases from V and 1 base from J, leaving 9 bases between. CDR3 in amino acids: CSVDRRIQETQYF. Written as DNA, the CDR3 is TGCAGCGTTGATCGGCGGATCCAAGAGACCCAGTACTTC.

This chain links TRBV30 with TRBJ1-1; D is ambiguous. The germline gives CDR1 GTSNPN, CDR2 SVGIG (reference sequence). Deletions cut 4 bases from V and 1 base from J, with 7 bases between. This CDR3 has 12 amino acids. CDR3 region: CAWKAPNTEAFF. Written as DNA, the CDR3 is TGTGCCTGGAAAGCCCCGAACACTGAAGCTTTCTTT.

This chain connects TRBV20-1 to TRBJ1-1; the D is unclear. Trimming took 0 bases from V and 0 from J, leaving 11 bases between them. The CDR3 sequence is 15 residues long. Germline V gene lookup returns CDR1 DFQATT and CDR2 SNEGSKA (reference sequence). The CDR3, as DNA: TGCAGTGCTAGAGATCGTGTTACCGTGAACACTGAAGCTTTCTTT. This sequence encodes CSARDRVTVNTEAFF.

The chain couples TRBV30 to TRBJ2-7, with D unclear. CDR1 is GTSNPN and CDR2 is SVGIG in the germline V gene (reference sequence). The V gene lost 0 bases and the J gene lost 4 bases, with 7 bases spanning the gap. The CDR3 sequence is 12 residues long. CDR3 nucleotide sequence: TGTGCCTGGAGTGTTGAAAGATACGAGCAGTACTTC. Encoded protein: CAWSVERYEQYF.

This clonotype occurred once. The chain carries TRBV3-1 and TRBJ1-5; a weak D match, TRBD1 (5 bases). The V and J ends lost 4 bases and 3 bases respectively, with 13 bases between them. CDR1 is LGHDT, CDR2 YNNKEL, per germline (reference sequence). The CDR3 covers 15 residues. CDR3 in amino acids: CASSPLQGSNQPQHF. CDR3 in DNA: TGTGCCAGCAGCCCACTTCAGGGTTCCAATCAGCCCCAGCATTTT.